This is a list of T cell receptor beta chains from one sample in a study of a mutant IDH1 vaccine in newly diagnosed glioma. Produced via immunoSEQ multiplex PCR; TCRdb's table is partial and in-frame only. This table has about 34,000 clones, 80% to 85% appearing once. The sequencing here drew on peripheral blood mononuclear cells (PBMCs), taken from a glioma patient treated with radiotherapy, temozolomide or both. The receptors derive from a man aged 45-65 years with glioma. Some clones in this sample may be carry-over from other donors' samples. Both conserved end residues are part of each CDR3. Fields, in order: D gene, J gene, V gene, CDR3 length, clone size, CDR3 DNA, CDR3 protein. A D gene is named only where the DNA matches it firmly. Clone size is stated in some rows and not others, as once, few, many or a class when expanded.

NA,TRBJ2-2,TRBV5-4,14,NA,TGTGCCAGCAGCCTCGGACCAAACACCGGGGAGCTGTTTTTT,CASSLGPNTGELFF
NA,TRBJ2-5,TRBV5-1,12,NA,TGCGCCAGCGGGCAGCCTCAAGAGACCCAGTACTTC,CASGQPQETQYF
NA,TRBJ2-7,TRBV19,12,NA,TGTGCCAGTAGTACCAAATTATCCGAGCAGTACTTC,CASSTKLSEQYF
NA,TRBJ2-1,TRBV7-2,15,NA,TGTGCCAGCAGCTCCCAGGGGGGGGCCTACAATGAGCAGTTCTTC,CASSSQGGAYNEQFF
NA,TRBJ1-5,TRBV14,12,NA,TGTGCCAGCAGCTACATGGAAGGGCCCCAGCATTTT,CASSYMEGPQHF
NA,TRBJ1-2,TRBV15,14,NA,TGTGCCACCAGCCCAGGGGAGCCTAACTATGGCTACACCTTC,CATSPGEPNYGYTF
TRBD1,TRBJ1-1,TRBV6-6,14,NA,TGTGCCAGCACTGTACCACCAGGGGGCACTGAAGCTTTCTTT,CASTVPPGGTEAFF
NA,TRBJ1-6,TRBV9,13,NA,TGTGCCAGCAGCCCTGGGACTGTTTCACCCCTCCACTTT,CASSPGTVSPLHF
TRBD1,TRBJ1-5,TRBV4-1,16,NA,TGCGCCAGCAGCCAAACAGGGGGCAGTTGGAATCAGCCCCAGCATTTT,CASSQTGGSWNQPQHF
NA,TRBJ2-7,TRBV11-3,13,NA,TGTGCCAGCAGCTCCCCCCGATCCTACGAGCAGTACTTC,CASSSPRSYEQYF
TRBD1,TRBJ1-1,TRBV6-5,14,few,TGTGCCAGCAGTTATTATACAGGGGGTCCTGAAGCTTTCTTT,CASSYYTGGPEAFF
NA,TRBJ2-3,TRBV4-1,15,few,TGCGCCAGCAGCCAAGTGCGCGGGGCCACGGATACGCAGTATTTT,CASSQVRGATDTQYF
NA,TRBJ2-5,TRBV5-1,14,NA,TGCGCCAGCAGCCGGAATGGGCGCCAAGAGACCCAGTACTTC,CASSRNGRQETQYF
TRBD2,TRBJ2-7,TRBV19,12,NA,TGTGCCAGTATGGGGGACTACTACGAGCAGTACTTC,CASMGDYYEQYF
NA,TRBJ2-2,TRBV7-9,12,NA,TGTGCCAGCAGCTTTGAGACCGGGGAGCTGTTTTTT,CASSFETGELFF
TRBD1,TRBJ2-7,TRBV11-1,16,once,TGTGCCAGCAGCTTTGTACCCGGGACAGGGATATTCGAGCAGTACTTC,CASSFVPGTGIFEQYF
NA,TRBJ1-1,TRBV10-3,13,NA,TGTGCCGTGATTGGGCAGCTGGGCACTGAAGCTTTCTTT,CAVIGQLGTEAFF